This T cell receptor beta chain was sequenced during a study of CD8+ T cells in alopecia areata. The CDR3 is 11 amino acids long, termini counted. Germline CDR1 and CDR2: DFQATT and SNEGSKA (reference sequence). In regard to this clone: Antigen unknown. The conserved closing phenylalanine or tryptophan is absent in this CDR3, likely reflecting a read error. The DNA is left out, because the CDR3 cannot be placed on it with certainty; the CDR3 is given as TCRdb lists it.

Both CD4+ and CD8+ T cells were separated by sorting PBMCs. Study outcomes and limitations: More clonal than normal scalp was lesional scalp, particularly alopecia totalis/universalis. Patients showed less clear TCR sequence sharing than mice, possibly partly because of HLA diversity.

Extracted from the samples, RNA was reverse transcribed into cDNA to serve as the sequencing template. The data were produced by immunoSEQ multiplex PCR, yet TCRdb's version contains in-frame clones alone and is incomplete. This table has some 110,000 clones, 55% to 70% appearing once. The sequencing input was CD4+ T cells sorted from blood. The source is a human donor in good health. The rearrangement joins TRBV20-1 to TRBJ2-4; the D call in the table, TRBD2, was not verified against the DNA. This chain's CDR3 is CSASSGGAFDV.